These 13 T cell receptor beta chains share one sample of origin, sequenced in a study of T-cell memory formation after mild COVID-19. MiXCR was run by TCRdb on the 5' RACE reads, yielding one entry per CDR3 protein. Of approximately 300,000 distinct CDR3 sequences listed, roughly 8% are singletons. The sequenced sample was PBMCs or a T cell subset sorted from them (not recorded which). The receptors come from a man between 18 and 35 years old who had mild COVID-19 (a few samples of this study predate the infection). Cell type and time point are not known.

This clonotype has ten or more counts. This rearrangement joins TRBV20-1 to TRBJ2-7; 7 bases line up with TRBD2. V shed 2 bases, J shed 7 bases, and the junction held 11 bases outside the gene matches. CDR1 is DFQATT, CDR2 SNEGSKA, per germline (reference sequence). CDR3 length: 14 amino acids. CDR3 sequence reads: CSARPGGGTTEQYF. CDR3 sequence (DNA): TGCAGTGCTAGACCAGGTGGGGGGACTACGGAGCAGTACTTC.

This clonotype was counted ten times or more. This sequence joins TRBV5-1 and TRBJ2-1, with a possible D match to TRBD1 (6 bases). The V gene's germline CDR1 is SGHRS and CDR2 YFSETQ. Trimming stripped 5 bases from V and 0 bases from J, with 18 bases between. This CDR3 is 17 amino acids long. This CDR3 reads CASSGKGVYVSYNEQFF. CDR3 DNA sequence: TGCGCCAGCAGTGGGAAGGGGGTTTATGTCTCCTACAATGAGCAGTTCTTC.

This clonotype has just a few counts. Germline is not matched at one junction end, which may reflect a read error. The V call is TRBV20-1, the J call TRBJ2-5, with TRBD1 identical over 7 bases. The CDR3 is 15 amino acids. Germline CDR1 reads DFQATT; CDR2 reads SNEGSKA (reference sequence). CDR3 DNA sequence: TGCAGTGCCAGAGGGGGCGCACAGGGTTTGGAGACCCAGTACTTC. As protein: CSARGGAQGLETQYF.

This clonotype has only a few counts. This chain connects TRBV21-1 to TRBJ2-4. TRBV21-1 is described as a pseudogene. The CDR3 sequence is 16 residues long. CDR3 coding DNA: TGTGCCAGCAGCGGGCTGGGATTCGGGGAAAGAAACATTCAGTACTTC. It translates to CASSGLGFGERNIQYF.

The chain is built from TRBV6-5 and TRBJ2-7; possibly TRBD1 for D (5 bases). The CDR3 sequence is 14 residues long. Trimming cost V 6 bases and J 4 bases, with 16 bases left between them. Per the germline V gene, CDR1 is MNHEY and CDR2 is SVGAGI. CDR3 protein: CASRSIFDSYEQYF. DNA for the CDR3: TGTGCCAGCAGATCCATCTTCGACAGTTACGAGCAGTACTTC.

The chain combines TRBV11-1 with TRBJ2-5; perhaps TRBD2 as D (6 bases). The germline V gene has CDR1 SGHAT and CDR2 FQDESV (reference sequence). Deletions cut 8 bases from V and 3 bases from J, with 16 bases between. This CDR3 has 14 amino acids. The CDR3 bases are TGTGCCAGCCGACGGGGGAGTAGCAAAGAGACCCAGTACTTC. It translates to CASRRGSSKETQYF.

Many counts were recorded for this clonotype. The chain uses TRBV6-5 and TRBJ1-1; no clear D gene. The V end was cut by 0 bases, the J end by 4 bases, with 6 bases between. CDR3 length: 13 amino acids. Germline assignment: CDR1 MNHEY and CDR2 SVGAGI. The CDR3 sequence is CASSYSRRTEAFF. The CDR3 nucleotides are TGTGCCAGCAGTTACTCGAGACGCACTGAAGCTTTCTTT.

The V and J genes are TRBV12-3 or TRBV12-4 and TRBJ2-5; D is perhaps TRBD1 (5 bases). Trimming took off 7 bases at V and 1 base at J, with 19 bases between the two ends. The CDR3 is made up of 16 amino acids. The CDR3 DNA follows: TGTGCCAGCACCTTCGGAGCCGGACACCCCCAAGAGACCCAGTACTTC. This encodes CASTFGAGHPQETQYF.

The rearrangement uses TRBV10-1 and TRBJ2-3; D may be TRBD1 or TRBD2 (5 bases each). Per germline, CDR1 WNHNN and CDR2 SYGVQD (reference sequence). Trimming took off 6 bases at V and 2 bases at J, with 15 bases between the two ends. CDR3 size: 15 residues. This CDR3 is CASSTARGNTDTQYF. In DNA form, the CDR3 reads TGCGCCAGCAGCACGGCTCGGGGCAACACAGATACGCAGTATTTT.

This clonotype showed up just a few times. CDR3 sequence (DNA): TGTGCCAGCAGCCCAAGATCTTCACAGGGGAGGGAAAAACTGTTTTTT. Translating gives CASSPRSSQGREKLFF. This rearrangement joins TRBV7-2 to TRBJ1-4; 7 bases align to TRBD1. Germline values: CDR1 SGHTA, CDR2 FQGNSA. The V and J ends lost 5 bases and 8 bases, in that order; junction bases with no gene match: 14. This CDR3 region has 16 residues. Full variable domain (outside the CDR3, taken from reference TRBV7-2 and TRBJ1-4): GAGVSQSPSNKVTEKGKDVELRCDPISGHTALYWYRQSLGQGLEFLIYFQGNSAPDKSGLPSDRFSAERTGGSVSTLTIQRTQQEDSAVYLCASSPRSSQGREKLFFGSGTQLSVL.

This clonotype was detected a few times. CDR3 residues: CASSFGTGQTYEQYF. The CDR3, as DNA: TGCGCCAGCAGCTTCGGGACAGGGCAGACCTACGAGCAGTACTTC. The chain joins TRBV5-1 to TRBJ2-7; 9 nucleotides agree with TRBD1. Trimming took 2 bases from V and 2 from J; bases not matched to a gene: 5. The CDR3 is made up of 15 amino acids. Germline CDR1 SGHRS, CDR2 YFSETQ.

The rearrangement links TRBV7-3 to TRBJ2-3; TRBD2 aligns across 13 bases. The V gene end was trimmed by 5 bases and the J gene end by 6 bases; junction bases not matched to a gene: 17. CDR3 length: 19 amino acids. The germline V gene encodes CDR1 SGHTA and CDR2 FQGTGA. The CDR3 bases are TGTGCCAGCAGCCGCAGGGGACTAGCGGGGACGAGGAATCCGGATACGCAGTATTTT. Its protein is CASSRRGLAGTRNPDTQYF. The full variable domain, with the rest looked up from reference TRBV7-3 and TRBJ2-3, is GAGVSQTPSNKVTEKGKYVELRCDPISGHTALYWYRQSLGQGPEFLIYFQGTGAADDSGLPNDRFFAVRPEGSVSTLKIQRTERGDSAVYLCASSRRGLAGTRNPDTQYFGPGTRLTVL.

The genes are TRBV5-1 and TRBJ2-5; TRBD2 matches at 10 bases. Trimming removed 3 bases from V and 3 bases from J; junction bases left unmatched: 2. The CDR3 runs 14 residues. Germline CDR1 SGHRS, CDR2 YFSETQ. In DNA form, the CDR3 reads TGCGCCAGCAGCTCCACTAGCGGGGAAGAGACCCAGTACTTC. This encodes CASSSTSGEETQYF.